The present T cell receptor beta chain was sequenced within a study of T cell repertoires in cytomegalovirus infection. TCRdb itself ran the reads through MiXCR, one entry per CDR3 protein. Here the sample spans about 260,000 distinct CDR3 sequences, over 8% being singletons. Only a few counts were recorded for this clonotype. The antigen is undetermined. Study-level points and caveats: HLA-C-restricted CMV clonotypes gave the most frequent clonotype in two of eight donors.

The V end lost 8 bases, the J end lost 4 bases, and 11 bases lay between the germline ends. CDR3 length: 12 residues. The TCR was taken from a human donor in good health (CMV status not recorded). Some clones in this sample may be carry-over from other donors' samples. This chain links TRBV12-3 or TRBV12-4 with TRBJ1-1; D unclear. Sequenced input: PBMCs. The DNA of the CDR3 is TGTGCCAGCCACCGAAAAGCCACTGAAGCTTTCTTT. Its protein product is CASHRKATEAFF.